Listed below are T cell receptor beta chains from one sample, sequenced in a study of OX40 agonist ivuxolimab in advanced cancers. Here immunoSEQ multiplex PCR was the method, and the copy in TCRdb shows in-frame clones only, minus some. The table has roughly 67,000 clones, over 70% seen once; the top ten hold under 4.5%. The source material was CD4+ or CD8+ T cells sorted from blood, sampled in a trial of the OX40 agonist ivuxolimab. These receptors all come from an adult with an advanced solid tumor such as melanoma, head and neck, liver or kidney cancer. The CDR3 runs from the conserved cysteine through the conserved F or W. D genes are given only for firm matches. Size is omitted from some rows. Given values are once, few, many or a class for expanded clones.

DNA	CDR3	J	D	size	V
TGTGCCAGCAGCTTGCCCAGGCTTCCCGAGCAGTACTTC	CASSLPRLPEQYF	TRBJ2-7	NA	NA	TRBV5-6
TGTGCCAGCAGTCCGAAGCAGTCAGATACGCAGTATTTT	CASSPKQSDTQYF	TRBJ2-3	NA	NA	TRBV27
TGTGCCAGCAGCGTGGGTCAGCTTACAACTAATGAAAAACTGTTTTTT	CASSVGQLTTNEKLFF	TRBJ1-4	NA	NA	TRBV9
TGTGCCAGCAGTCAATCAAGACCCCTCCACTTT	CASSQSRPLHF	TRBJ1-6	NA	NA	TRBV2
TGTGCCATCAGTGAGTCGAAAGGGGCCAACTCCTATAATTCACCCCTCCACTTT	CAISESKGANSYNSPLHF	TRBJ1-6	NA	once	TRBV10-3
TGTGCCAGCAGCCCCGATCGGGAGCTGTTTTTT	CASSPDRELFF	TRBJ2-2	NA	NA	TRBV7-9
TGCAGCGTTGGACAGGGGAATCTACAGCAAGAGACCCAGTACTTC	CSVGQGNLQQETQYF	TRBJ2-5	TRBD1	few	TRBV29-1
TGTGCCAGCAGCCCCGGGGGAGCCCGATCCTACGAGCAGTACTTC	CASSPGGARSYEQYF	TRBJ2-7	NA	NA	TRBV7-2
TGTGCCAGCAGCTTAGCCGGCCAGGGCAATCAGCCCCAGCATTTT	CASSLAGQGNQPQHF	TRBJ1-5	NA	NA	TRBV7-2
TGTGCCAGCAGTTTAAGGGGACTAGCCGAGCAGTACTTC	CASSLRGLAEQYF	TRBJ2-7	TRBD2	NA	TRBV27
TGTGCCAGCAGTTTGAGTGGAACAGGCACAGATACGCAGTATTTT	CASSLSGTGTDTQYF	TRBJ2-3	NA	NA	TRBV28
TGTGCCAGCAGTCCCGAGGTTCTGTACGAGCAGTACTTC	CASSPEVLYEQYF	TRBJ2-7	NA	NA	TRBV28
TGTGCCAGCAGCCGGGGGGTGGGGCCCTACGAGCAGTACTTC	CASSRGVGPYEQYF	TRBJ2-7	TRBD2	NA	TRBV7-6
TGTGCCAGCAGCTTCCCTGCCGTAGTAGGGGGCGGCGATGAGCAGTTCTTC	CASSFPAVVGGGDEQFF	TRBJ2-1	TRBD1	NA	TRBV5-6
TGCGCCAGCAGCCAAGCCAGGGGGGGATACGAGCAGTACTTC	CASSQARGGYEQYF	TRBJ2-7	NA	NA	TRBV4-3
TGTGCCAGCAGGGGACAGGTTACAACTAATGAAAAACTGTTTTTT	CASRGQVTTNEKLFF	TRBJ1-4	TRBD1	NA	TRBV2
TGTGCCACCGCTGACAGGACTTCCTACGAGCAGTACTTC	CATADRTSYEQYF	TRBJ2-7	NA	NA	TRBV2
TGCGCCAGCAGCCAAGAAGAGGAGAGCCGGGTGAACACTGAAGCTTTCTTT	CASSQEEESRVNTEAFF	TRBJ1-1	NA	NA	TRBV4-3
TGCGCCAGCAGCTTAGAGGGTTTGGTGGGTGAAAAACTGTTTTTT	CASSLEGLVGEKLFF	TRBJ1-4	NA	NA	TRBV5-1
TGTGCCAGCAGCTTACCGACAGGTAGCACAGATACGCAGTATTTT	CASSLPTGSTDTQYF	TRBJ2-3	NA	NA	TRBV7-2
TGCGCCAGCAGCCAAATTACGTCCCTGGCGGGCAAAAACATTCAGTACTTC	CASSQITSLAGKNIQYF	TRBJ2-4	NA	NA	TRBV4-3
TGTGCCAGCAGCTTCGACACCAACTATGGCTACACCTTC	CASSFDTNYGYTF	TRBJ1-2	NA	NA	TRBV11-2
TGTGCCAGCAGTCAACAGGGCTCCTACGAGCAGTACTTC	CASSQQGSYEQYF	TRBJ2-7	NA	NA	TRBV6-6
TGTGCCAGCAGTTTAGGGGAGTCTCTCTATGGCTACACCTTC	CASSLGESLYGYTF	TRBJ1-2	NA	NA	TRBV28
TGTGCCAGTAGTACTAGCGGGAGAAAAATCCAAGAGACCCAGTACTTC	CASSTSGRKIQETQYF	TRBJ2-5	TRBD2	NA	TRBV19
TGTGCCAGCAGTTTCCCCGGGACTAGCTCCTACGAGCAGTACTTC	CASSFPGTSSYEQYF	TRBJ2-7	TRBD2	NA	TRBV7-9
TGTGCCAGCAGCCAAGGGACAGAAGGCACCTACGAGCAGTACTTC	CASSQGTEGTYEQYF	TRBJ2-7	TRBD1	NA	TRBV7-6
TGTGCCAGCAGCTTGGACGGGTCAGGTACGAGGAATGAGCAGTTCTTC	CASSLDGSGTRNEQFF	TRBJ2-1	NA	NA	TRBV5-5
TGTGCCAGTAGTCTAGCGGGAGGGTACACAGATACGCAGTATTTT	CASSLAGGYTDTQYF	TRBJ2-3	TRBD2	once	TRBV19
TGTGCCATCAGTTTACAGGAGAACACTGAAGCTTTCTTT	CAISLQENTEAFF	TRBJ1-1	NA	NA	TRBV10-3
TGTGCCAGCAGCCCATCTGGACAGGTGGACTATGGCTACACCTTC	CASSPSGQVDYGYTF	TRBJ1-2	TRBD1	NA	TRBV7-2
TGTGCCAGCAGTTTAACGGCGTTGGGTGGCTACACCTTC	CASSLTALGGYTF	TRBJ1-2	NA	NA	TRBV28
TGCGCCAGCAGCCGCGGGACTAGCGGGGGTCACAATGAGCAGTTCTTC	CASSRGTSGGHNEQFF	TRBJ2-1	TRBD2	NA	TRBV5-1
TGTGCCAGCTCTAGGCAAAGATTAGGTTCACCCCTCCACTTT	CASSRQRLGSPLHF	TRBJ1-6	NA	NA	TRBV7-2
TGTGCCAGCAGCACCGGTACTAGCGGGATGAGCACAGATACGCAGTATTTT	CASSTGTSGMSTDTQYF	TRBJ2-3	NA	NA	TRBV21-1
TGTGCCAGCAGTGAAAGAGAGGGGTCCCGCCGTAGAGAGACCCAGTACTTC	CASSEREGSRRRETQYF	TRBJ2-5	NA	NA	TRBV2
TGTGCCAGCTCATATACAGGGCCGGGAGAGACCCAGTACTTC	CASSYTGPGETQYF	TRBJ2-5	NA	NA	TRBV18
TGTGCCAGCTCACCGAGGGACAGGGCTGGTTCCTCTGGAAACACCATATATTTT	CASSPRDRAGSSGNTIYF	TRBJ1-3	TRBD1	NA	TRBV18
TGTGCCAGCAGCTTAGTCCAGGATAGAGGAAAACTGTTTTTT	CASSLVQDRGKLFF	TRBJ1-4	NA	NA	TRBV7-9
TGCAGTGCCACCGACATCTACGAGCAGTACTTC	CSATDIYEQYF	TRBJ2-7	NA	NA	TRBV20-1
TGTGCCAGCTCACCACAGCGGGACCTGAACACTGAAGCTTTCTTT	CASSPQRDLNTEAFF	TRBJ1-1	NA	NA	TRBV18
TGTGCCAGCAGCCCCCGGGCGGGGGGGCCCTCTGGGGCCAACGTCCTGACTTTC	CASSPRAGGPSGANVLTF	TRBJ2-6	TRBD2	NA	TRBV7-6
TGTGCCAGTAGTAGTCTGGGACAGGGTTTCACAGATACGCAGTATTTT	CASSSLGQGFTDTQYF	TRBJ2-3	TRBD1	NA	TRBV19
TGTGCCAGCAGTCTCGGGGGCTATGGCTACACCTTC	CASSLGGYGYTF	TRBJ1-2	NA	NA	TRBV28
TGTGCCAGCAAGACACCGGGCACAGGGGGCAACTATGGCTACACCTTC	CASKTPGTGGNYGYTF	TRBJ1-2	TRBD1	NA	TRBV28
TGTGCCAGCAGTTTGGGAAACACAGATACGCAGTATTTT	CASSLGNTDTQYF	TRBJ2-3	NA	NA	TRBV28
TGTGCCTGGAGGGGTTTCGGCGGCACTGAAGCTTTCTTT	CAWRGFGGTEAFF	TRBJ1-1	NA	once	TRBV30
TGCGCCAGCAGCTTGGTGGGGCGGGGACAGGGAGCCTACGAGCAGTACTTC	CASSLVGRGQGAYEQYF	TRBJ2-7	TRBD1	NA	TRBV5-1
TGTGCCTGGAGTCCACCAGGGGGCTGGGAGACCCAGTACTTC	CAWSPPGGWETQYF	TRBJ2-5	TRBD1	NA	TRBV30
TGCGCCAGCAGCTTGGTTCCGGGACAGGGACTCACAGATACGCAGTATTTT	CASSLVPGQGLTDTQYF	TRBJ2-3	TRBD1	NA	TRBV5-1
TGTGCCAGCAGCCTTTTCGGAAACACTGAAGCTTTCTTT	CASSLFGNTEAFF	TRBJ1-1	NA	NA	TRBV5-6
TGTGCCAGCAGCTTGGAGGCGGGGCAAGTACTAACCTTC	CASSLEAGQVLTF	TRBJ1-2	NA	NA	TRBV5-4
TGTGCCAGCAGCTCAGGACTAGCGGGAGCCAAAAACATTCAGTACTTC	CASSSGLAGAKNIQYF	TRBJ2-4	TRBD2	NA	TRBV7-3
TGTGCCAGCAGTTTAAGTGGCGCCTACGAGCAGTGCTTC	CASSLSGAYEQCF	TRBJ2-7	NA	NA	TRBV28
TGTGCCAGCAGCTTCCCATCGGGACTAATCTACAATGAGCAGTTCTTC	CASSFPSGLIYNEQFF	TRBJ2-1	TRBD2	NA	TRBV7-9
TGTGCCAGCAGCCGGGGGGTAACTAATGAAAAACTGTTTTTT	CASSRGVTNEKLFF	TRBJ1-4	NA	NA	TRBV13
TGTGCCAGCAACGGGGAGACGGTGACAGATACGCAGTATTTT	CASNGETVTDTQYF	TRBJ2-3	NA	NA	TRBV7-2
TGTGCCAGTAGTATTCTGTCAGAACTCTACAATGAGCAGTTCTTC	CASSILSELYNEQFF	TRBJ2-1	NA	NA	TRBV19
TGTGCCAGCAGTCCGACAGGGCGGAAGGGCAATGAGCAGTTCTTC	CASSPTGRKGNEQFF	TRBJ2-1	TRBD1	few	TRBV7-3